One and the same sample provided the 7 T cell receptor beta chains below, sequenced in a study of glioma-infiltrating T cells after dendritic cell vaccination. Sequenced by immunoSEQ multiplex PCR; TCRdb stores in-frame clones only, minus some. The sample yields 70,000 to 100,000 clones, 80% to 85% seen once. The time point here: after dendritic cell vaccination, including at tumor progression/relapse. The sequencing used blood, collected after dendritic cell vaccination. These receptors all stem from a human donor with glioblastoma.

V gene TRBV5-1 combines with J gene TRBJ2-7; 9 nucleotides match TRBD1. Germline V gene sequence: CDR1 SGHRS, CDR2 YFSETQ. V lost 3 bases to trimming and J lost 7 bases; unmatched junction nucleotides: 8. The CDR3 has 14 amino acids. The CDR3 spells CASSSNRGRGEQYF. The CDR3 nucleotides are TGCGCCAGCAGCTCTAACAGGGGGCGAGGGGAGCAGTACTTC.

This clone is termed medium-sized. DNA for the CDR3: TGCGCCAGCAGCCAAGATGCGGAGGGCGTAACGAGTCAGCCCCAGCATTTT. Residues: CASSQDAEGVTSQPQHF. The chain links TRBV4-3 to TRBJ1-5, with D unresolved. Trimming left V 0 bases short and J 6 bases short, with 18 bases between. The CDR3 is 17 residues long. Germline V gives CDR1 LGHNA, CDR2 YSLEER.

The V call is TRBV7-2, the J call TRBJ1-2; D is perhaps TRBD1 (6 bases). The V and J ends lost 5 bases and 4 bases respectively, with 14 bases between them. CDR3 length: 14 amino acids. Germline V gene data show CDR1 as SGHTA and CDR2 as FQGNSA. The CDR3 nucleotides are TGTGCCAGCAGCATCGGACAGCCCCGCTATGGCTACACCTTC. This sequence encodes CASSIGQPRYGYTF. Variable domain in full (rest from reference TRBV7-2 and TRBJ1-2): GAGVSQSPSNKVTEKGKDVELRCDPISGHTALYWYRQSLGQGLEFLIYFQGNSAPDKSGLPSDRFSAERTGGSVSTLTIQRTQQEDSAVYLCASSIGQPRYGYTFGSGTRLTVV.

This clone was recorded only once. The gene calls are TRBV7-9 and TRBJ2-2; 7 bases line up with TRBD2. Germline V CDR1 and CDR2: SEHNR, FQNEAQ (reference sequence). This CDR3 is 14 amino acids long. The trim removed 0 bases at V and 5 bases at J, leaving 0 bases unmatched. Here the CDR3 reads CASSLASGTGELFF. The CDR3 bases are TGTGCCAGCAGCTTAGCTAGCGGGACCGGGGAGCTGTTTTTT.

The chain is built from TRBV7-2 and TRBJ1-6, with D perhaps TRBD1 (6 bases). V was clipped by 4 bases and J by 8 bases, with 12 bases between them. Per germline, CDR1 SGHTA and CDR2 FQGNSA. The CDR3 extends over 14 amino acids. The CDR3 protein is CASSWEGGDSPLHF. The CDR3 nucleotides read TGTGCCAGCAGCTGGGAAGGGGGGGATTCACCCCTCCACTTT.

The V and J genes are TRBV30 and TRBJ1-1; D is unclear. This CDR3 is 15 amino acids long. Germline-derived CDR1 and CDR2 are GTSNPN and SVGIG (reference sequence). V dropped 0 bases and J dropped 1 base, with 12 bases sitting between them. The CDR3 DNA follows: TGTGCCTGGAGTGTTCCCAGGAGGCGGAACACTGAAGCTTTCTTT. This encodes CAWSVPRRRNTEAFF.

The chain couples TRBV7-2 to TRBJ2-7; the D is unclear. Germline assignment: CDR1 SGHTA and CDR2 FQGNSA. This CDR3 has 13 amino acids. Deletions cut 1 base from V and 5 bases from J, with 9 bases between. The CDR3 is CASSLVRSDEQYF. CDR3 bases: TGTGCCAGCAGCTTAGTTCGGTCGGACGAGCAGTACTTC.